This T cell receptor (beta chain) originates from a study of neurological immune-mediated disorders. Overall study findings and caveats: Expansion of TCR clones was greatest in HTLV-1-associated myelopathy and smallest in multiple sclerosis, where it fell below that of healthy controls.

As concerns this clonotype: Its matching antigen is unknown. A read error is possible here, since a much larger clone lies one base away.

The controls, all healthy individuals, were blood bank volunteers in Maryland, USA. As for the cDNA, it was generated by 5'RACE with 10-nucleotide random UMIs. Over 200 million TCR-beta sequences, together covering 15-18 subjects, were produced by every individual sequencing run that was carried out. TCRdb ran MiXCR on the 5' RACE reads and lists one entry per CDR3 protein. The data show about 76,000 distinct CDR3 sequences, approximately 17% seen once. V was trimmed by 1 base and J by 4 bases, leaving 7 bases between them. The CDR3 covers 13 residues. CDR1 is LGHNA and CDR2 is YSLEER in the germline V gene.

The chain recombines TRBV4-3 with TRBJ2-5; no definite D call. The source is a woman in her forties in good health. Sequenced: PBMCs. CDR3 nucleotides: TGCGCCAGCAGCCAAGCGTGTGGAGAGACCCAGTACTTC. This encodes CASSQACGETQYF.